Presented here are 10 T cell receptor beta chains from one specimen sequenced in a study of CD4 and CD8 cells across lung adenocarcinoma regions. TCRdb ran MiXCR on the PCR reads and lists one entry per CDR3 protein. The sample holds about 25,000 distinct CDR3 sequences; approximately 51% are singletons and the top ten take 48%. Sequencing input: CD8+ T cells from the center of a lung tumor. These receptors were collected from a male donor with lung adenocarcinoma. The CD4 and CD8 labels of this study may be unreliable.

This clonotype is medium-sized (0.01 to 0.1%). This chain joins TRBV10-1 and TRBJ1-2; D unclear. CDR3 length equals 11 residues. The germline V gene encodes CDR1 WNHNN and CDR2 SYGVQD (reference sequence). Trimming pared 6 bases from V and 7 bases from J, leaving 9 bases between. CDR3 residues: CASRWACGYTF. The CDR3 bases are TGCGCCAGCAGATGGGCTTGTGGCTACACCTTC.

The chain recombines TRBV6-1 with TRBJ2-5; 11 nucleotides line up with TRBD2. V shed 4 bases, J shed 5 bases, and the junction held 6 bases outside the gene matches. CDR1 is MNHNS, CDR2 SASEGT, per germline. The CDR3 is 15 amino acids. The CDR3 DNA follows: TGTGCCAGCAGTGTAGCGGGGGGGCCCGGGGAGACCCAGTACTTC. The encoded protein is CASSVAGGPGETQYF.

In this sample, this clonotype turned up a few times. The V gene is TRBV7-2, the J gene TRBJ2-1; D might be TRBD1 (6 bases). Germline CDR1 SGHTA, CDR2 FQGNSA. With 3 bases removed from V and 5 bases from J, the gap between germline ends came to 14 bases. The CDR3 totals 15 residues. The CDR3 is CASSFTPDRNNEQFF. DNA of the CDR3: TGTGCCAGCAGCTTCACTCCCGACAGGAACAATGAGCAGTTCTTC.

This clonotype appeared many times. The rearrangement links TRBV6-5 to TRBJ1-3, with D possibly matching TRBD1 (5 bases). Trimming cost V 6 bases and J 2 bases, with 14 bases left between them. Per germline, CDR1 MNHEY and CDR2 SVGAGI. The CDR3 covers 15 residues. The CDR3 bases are TGTGCCAGCAGCACAGGTATTGGAGCTGGAAACACCATATATTTT. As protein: CASSTGIGAGNTIYF.

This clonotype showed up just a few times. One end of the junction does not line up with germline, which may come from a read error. The CDR3 is CAGRGAGDPETQYF. Here the CDR3 DNA reads TGTGCGGGCCGAGGGGCGGGTGACCCAGAGACCCAGTATTTC. The chain carries TRBV10-3 and TRBJ2-5; D may match TRBD1 or TRBD2 (5 bases each). Germline values: CDR1 ENHRY, CDR2 SYGVKD. The CDR3 runs to 14 residues.

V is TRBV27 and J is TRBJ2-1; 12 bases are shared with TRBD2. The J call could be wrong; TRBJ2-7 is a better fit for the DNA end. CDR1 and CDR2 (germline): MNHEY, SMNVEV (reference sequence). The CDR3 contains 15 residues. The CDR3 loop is CASGSPLAGGYEQYF. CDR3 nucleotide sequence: TGTGCCAGCGGCTCCCCACTAGCGGGGGGCTACGAGCAGTACTTC.

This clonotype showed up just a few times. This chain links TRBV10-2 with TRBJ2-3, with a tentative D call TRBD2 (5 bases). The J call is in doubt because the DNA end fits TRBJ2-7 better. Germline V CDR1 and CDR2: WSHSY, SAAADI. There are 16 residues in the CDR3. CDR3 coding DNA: TGCGCCAGCGGAAATACCGGACTGGGAGCCACAGACACGCAGTACTTC. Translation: CASGNTGLGATDTQYF.

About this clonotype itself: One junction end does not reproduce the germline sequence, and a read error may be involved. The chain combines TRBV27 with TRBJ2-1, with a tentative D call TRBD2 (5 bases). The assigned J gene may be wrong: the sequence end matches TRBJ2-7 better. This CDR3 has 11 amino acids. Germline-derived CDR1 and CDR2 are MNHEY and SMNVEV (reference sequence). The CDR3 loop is CAGSFLETQYF. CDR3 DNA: TGCGCGGGCAGTTTCCTAGAGACGCAGTACTTC.

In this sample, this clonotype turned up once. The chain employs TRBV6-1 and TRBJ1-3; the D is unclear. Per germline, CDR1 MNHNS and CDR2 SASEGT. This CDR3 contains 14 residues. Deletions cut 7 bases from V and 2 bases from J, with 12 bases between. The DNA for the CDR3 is TGTGCCAGCACTGGAGGTCAGACTGGAAACACCATATATTTT. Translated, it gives CASTGGQTGNTIYF.

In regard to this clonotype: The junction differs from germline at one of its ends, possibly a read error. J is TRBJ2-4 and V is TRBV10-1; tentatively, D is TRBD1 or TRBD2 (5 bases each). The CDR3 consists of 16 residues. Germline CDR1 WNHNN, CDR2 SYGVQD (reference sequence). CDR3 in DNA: TGCGCCAGCAGTGGCCGGGGCGTCGGAGCCAAAGACACTCAGTATTTC. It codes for CASSGRGVGAKDTQYF.